Listed below are T cell receptor beta chains from one sample, sequenced in a study of blood T cell repertoires in COVID-19. Measured with immunoSEQ multiplex PCR; TCRdb has only the in-frame clones, and not every one. The sample has over 150,000 clones; roughly 83% are singletons. The material sequenced was peripheral blood. These receptors all stem from a woman aged 55-70 years with acute or convalescent COVID-19. Both conserved end residues are part of each CDR3. Each record gives: V gene, CDR3 protein.

>TRBV3-1/TRBV3-2
CASSQNKRGDLSEQFF
>TRBV28
CASMAGTEAFF
>TRBV19
CASSIGPANYGYTF
>TRBV7-2
CASSLARDRGHGYTF
>TRBV6-5
CASSYSGRGSYEQYF
>TRBV6-1
CASSENGANTGELFF
>TRBV11-2
CASSFSPSATDTQYF
>TRBV12-1
CASSFQRGGHNEQFF
>TRBV5-1
CASSPGQTQPYEKLFF
>TRBV3-1/TRBV3-2
CASSQEDRVDQPQHF
>TRBV7-3
CASSPSRTDTQYF
>TRBV7-9
CASSPAPTSGGATDTQYF
>TRBV19
CASSIPDRARGYTF
>TRBV7-9
CASSWRGRVIDTQYF
>TRBV5-1
CASSLVASGSTDTQYF
>TRBV5-1
CASSYRDRGTGELFF
>TRBV4-2
CASSLGFRDPNYGYTF
>TRBV30
CAWGGQVGGYYGYTF
>TRBV6-5
CASREAVSSNQPQHF
>TRBV19
CASRDRVDTQYF
>TRBV15
CATSRTGGAVSYGYTF
>TRBV9
CASSVVSENTEAFF
>TRBV10-3
CAISSGQGERNTIYF
>TRBV19
CASRRETEAFF
>TRBV5-5
CASSFLNEKLFF
>TRBV6-5
CASSLTYRGHEQYF
>TRBV4-1
CASSQAEDRVYGYTF
>TRBV2
CASRKTGGPTGNTIYF
>TRBV7-6
CASSPQPGETYEQYF
>TRBV6-5
CASRITGGDTGELFF
>TRBV6-1
CASSLTGGNTIYF
>TRBV30
CAWSVLRVRHGYTF
>TRBV24-1
CATSDGTAYGYTF
>TRBV18
CASSIGGGADTQYF
>TRBV7-9
CASSNRRGLAFSEQFF
>TRBV19
CASSIFGARGDSPLHF
>TRBV12-5
CASGFGTSNTEAFF
>TRBV30
CAWSVGLTYGYTF
>TRBV3-1/TRBV3-2
CASSQVQGRSNEQFF
>TRBV28
CASLQGARTEAFF
>TRBV30
CAWSLLAGTHQYF
>TRBV4-1
CASSQDKYNEQFF
>TRBV11-2
CASSSGTGRRLHEKLFF
>TRBV2
CASSDVRGGKKLFF
>TRBV29-1
CSGWQGGYGYTF
>TRBV6-5
CASSYSAGVGTEAFF
>TRBV19
CASSVAGRNTEAFF
>TRBV27
CASSSPGLAGFANEQFF
>TRBV30
CAWVDRGVRNEQFF
>TRBV2
CASREDPGGNNQPQHF
>TRBV5-8
CASSSSWRGGRGYTF
>TRBV4-1
CASSLLGGNTEAFF
>TRBV5-1
CASSFLSLTGAGYTF
>TRBV28
CASSFQSLNTEAFF